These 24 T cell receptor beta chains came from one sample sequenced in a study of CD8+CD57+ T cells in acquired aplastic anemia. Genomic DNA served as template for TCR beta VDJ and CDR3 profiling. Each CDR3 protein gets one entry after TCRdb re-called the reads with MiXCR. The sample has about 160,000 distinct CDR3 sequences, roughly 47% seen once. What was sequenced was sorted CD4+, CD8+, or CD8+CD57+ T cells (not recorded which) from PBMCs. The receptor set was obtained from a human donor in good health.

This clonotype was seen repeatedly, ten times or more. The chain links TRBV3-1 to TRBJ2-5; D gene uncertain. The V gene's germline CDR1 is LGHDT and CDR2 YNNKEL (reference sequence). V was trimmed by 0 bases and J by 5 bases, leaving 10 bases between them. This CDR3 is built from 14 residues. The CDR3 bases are TGTGCCAGCAGCCAAGATCCAAGATCTGAGACCCAGTACTTC. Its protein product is CASSQDPRSETQYF.

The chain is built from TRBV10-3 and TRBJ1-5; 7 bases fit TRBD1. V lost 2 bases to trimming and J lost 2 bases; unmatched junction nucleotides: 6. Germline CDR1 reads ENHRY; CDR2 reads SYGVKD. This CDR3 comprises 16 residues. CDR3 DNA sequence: TGTGCCATCAGTGAGGGTACAGGGGATGGCAATCAGCCCCAGCATTTT. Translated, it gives CAISEGTGDGNQPQHF.

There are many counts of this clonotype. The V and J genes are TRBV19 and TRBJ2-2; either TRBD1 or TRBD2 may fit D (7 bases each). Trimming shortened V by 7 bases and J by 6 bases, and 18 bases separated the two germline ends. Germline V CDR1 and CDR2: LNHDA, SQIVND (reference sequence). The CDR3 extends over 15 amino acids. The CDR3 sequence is CASNLKAGGAGELFF. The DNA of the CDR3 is TGTGCCAGTAACCTGAAGGCAGGGGGGGCCGGGGAGCTGTTTTTT.

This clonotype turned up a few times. The CDR3 sequence: CASSCSRGEAYEQYF. CDR3 sequence (DNA): TGTGCCAGCAGCTGCAGCCGGGGTGAGGCCTACGAGCAGTACTTC. This rearrangement joins TRBV10-3 to TRBJ2-7; D possibly corresponds to TRBD2 (5 bases). This CDR3 has 15 residues. Germline CDR1 ENHRY, CDR2 SYGVKD. The germline V and J ends were trimmed by 10 bases and 2 bases, with 21 bases remaining between them.

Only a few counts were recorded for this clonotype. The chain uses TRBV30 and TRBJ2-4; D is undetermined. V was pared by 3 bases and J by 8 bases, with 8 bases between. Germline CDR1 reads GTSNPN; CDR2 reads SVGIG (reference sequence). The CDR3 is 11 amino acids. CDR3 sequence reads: CAWREVDIQYF. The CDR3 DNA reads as TGTGCCTGGAGGGAAGTGGACATTCAGTACTTC. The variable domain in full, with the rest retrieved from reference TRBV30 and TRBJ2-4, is SQTIHQWPATLVQPVGSPLSLECTVEGTSNPNLYWYRQAAGRGLQLLFYSVGIGQISSEVPQNLSASRPQDRQFILSSKKLLLSDSGFYLCAWREVDIQYFGAGTRLSVL.

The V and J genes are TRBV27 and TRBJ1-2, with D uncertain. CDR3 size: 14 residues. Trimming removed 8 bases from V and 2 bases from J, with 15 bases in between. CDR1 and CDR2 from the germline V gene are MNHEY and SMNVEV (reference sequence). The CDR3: CASHGLGKNYGYTF. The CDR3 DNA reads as TGTGCCAGCCATGGTTTAGGGAAAAACTATGGCTACACCTTC.

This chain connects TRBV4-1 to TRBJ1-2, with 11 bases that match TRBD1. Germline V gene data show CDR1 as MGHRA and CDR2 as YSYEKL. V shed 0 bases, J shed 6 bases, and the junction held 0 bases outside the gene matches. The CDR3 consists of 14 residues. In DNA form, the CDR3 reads TGCGCCAGCAGCCAAGAGGGACAGGGGGATGGCTACACCTTC. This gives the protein CASSQEGQGDGYTF.

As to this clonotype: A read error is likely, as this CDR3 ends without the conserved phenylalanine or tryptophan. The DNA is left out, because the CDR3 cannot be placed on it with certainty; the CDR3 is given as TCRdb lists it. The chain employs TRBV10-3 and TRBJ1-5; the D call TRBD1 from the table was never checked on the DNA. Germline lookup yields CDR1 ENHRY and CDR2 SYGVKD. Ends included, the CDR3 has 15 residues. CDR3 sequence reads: CAIRATDSSNQPQDL.

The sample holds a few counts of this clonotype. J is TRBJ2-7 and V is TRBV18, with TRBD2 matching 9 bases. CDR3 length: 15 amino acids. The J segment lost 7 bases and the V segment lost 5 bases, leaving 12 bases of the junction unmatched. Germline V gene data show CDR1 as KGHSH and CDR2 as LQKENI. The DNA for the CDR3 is TGTGCCAGCTCATCGACTAGCGGAACACAGGTAGAGCAGTACTTC. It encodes CASSSTSGTQVEQYF.

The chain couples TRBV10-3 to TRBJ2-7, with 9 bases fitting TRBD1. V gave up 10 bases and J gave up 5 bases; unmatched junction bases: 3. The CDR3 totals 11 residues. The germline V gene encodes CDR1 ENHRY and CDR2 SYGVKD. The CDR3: CASRQGDEQYF. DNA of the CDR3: TGTGCCAGTCGACAGGGGGACGAGCAGTACTTC.

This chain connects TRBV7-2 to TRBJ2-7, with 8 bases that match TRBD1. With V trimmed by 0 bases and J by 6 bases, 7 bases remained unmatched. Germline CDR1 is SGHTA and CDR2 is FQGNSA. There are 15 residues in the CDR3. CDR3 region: CASSLASQGAFEQYF. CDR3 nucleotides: TGTGCCAGCAGCTTAGCATCCCAGGGGGCGTTCGAGCAGTACTTC.

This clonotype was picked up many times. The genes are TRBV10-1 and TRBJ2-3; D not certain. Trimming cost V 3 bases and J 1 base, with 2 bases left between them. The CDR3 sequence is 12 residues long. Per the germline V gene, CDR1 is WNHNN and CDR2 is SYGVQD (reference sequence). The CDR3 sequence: CASSDGTDTQYF. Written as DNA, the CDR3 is TGCGCCAGCAGTGACGGCACAGATACGCAGTATTTT.

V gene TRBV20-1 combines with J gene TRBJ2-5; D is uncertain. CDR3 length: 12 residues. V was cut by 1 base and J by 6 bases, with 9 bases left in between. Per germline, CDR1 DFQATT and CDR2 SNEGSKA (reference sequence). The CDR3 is CSARGGLQTQYF. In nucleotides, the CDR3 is TGCAGTGCTAGAGGTGGGTTGCAGACCCAGTACTTC.

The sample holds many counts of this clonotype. The CDR3 nucleotides are TGTGCCACCAGTGATACTAGCGGGGGTAACACCGGGGAGCTGTTTTTT. Its protein product is CATSDTSGGNTGELFF. This chain uses TRBV24-1 with TRBJ2-2; 11 nucleotides match TRBD2. Germline loops: CDR1 KGHDR, CDR2 SFDVKD. The CDR3 contains 16 residues. Unmatched junction bases numbered 1, after V lost 3 bases and J lost 2 bases.

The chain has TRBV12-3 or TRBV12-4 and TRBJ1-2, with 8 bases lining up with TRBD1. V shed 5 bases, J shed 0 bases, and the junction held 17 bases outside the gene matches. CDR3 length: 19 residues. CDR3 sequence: CASSPPYRDRTPSNYGYTF. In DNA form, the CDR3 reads TGTGCCAGCAGTCCCCCTTACCGGGACAGGACGCCCTCTAACTATGGCTACACCTTC.

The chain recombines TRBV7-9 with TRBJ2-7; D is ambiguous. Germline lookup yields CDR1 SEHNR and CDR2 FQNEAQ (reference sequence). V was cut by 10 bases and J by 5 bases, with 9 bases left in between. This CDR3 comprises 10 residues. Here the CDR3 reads CAIEVHEQYF. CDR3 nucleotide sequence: TGTGCCATAGAGGTCCACGAGCAGTACTTC.

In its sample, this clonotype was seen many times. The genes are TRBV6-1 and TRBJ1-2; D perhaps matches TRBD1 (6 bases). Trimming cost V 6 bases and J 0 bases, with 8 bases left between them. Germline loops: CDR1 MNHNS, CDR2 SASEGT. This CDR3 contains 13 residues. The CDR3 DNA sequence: TGTGCCAGCAGACAGGGATCTAACTATGGCTACACCTTC. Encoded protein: CASRQGSNYGYTF.

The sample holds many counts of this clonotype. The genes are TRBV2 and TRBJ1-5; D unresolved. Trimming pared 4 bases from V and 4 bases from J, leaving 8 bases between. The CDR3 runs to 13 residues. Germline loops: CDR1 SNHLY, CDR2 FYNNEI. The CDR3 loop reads CASSGWGNQPQHF. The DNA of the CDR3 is TGTGCCAGCAGTGGTTGGGGAAATCAGCCCCAGCATTTT.

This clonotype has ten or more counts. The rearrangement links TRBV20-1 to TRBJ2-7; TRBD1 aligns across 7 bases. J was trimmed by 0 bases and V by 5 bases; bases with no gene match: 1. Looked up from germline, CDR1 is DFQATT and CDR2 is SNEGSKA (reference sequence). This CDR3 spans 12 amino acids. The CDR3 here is CSARDSSYEQYF. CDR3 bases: TGCAGTGCTCGGGACAGCTCCTACGAGCAGTACTTC.

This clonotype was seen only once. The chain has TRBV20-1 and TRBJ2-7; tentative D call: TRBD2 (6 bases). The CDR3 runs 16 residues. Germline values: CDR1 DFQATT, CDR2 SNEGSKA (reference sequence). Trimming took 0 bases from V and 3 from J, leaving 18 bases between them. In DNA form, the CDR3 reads TGCAGTGCTAGAGAGGTGAAAAGGGTCGGGAGCTACGAGCAGTACTTC. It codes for CSAREVKRVGSYEQYF.

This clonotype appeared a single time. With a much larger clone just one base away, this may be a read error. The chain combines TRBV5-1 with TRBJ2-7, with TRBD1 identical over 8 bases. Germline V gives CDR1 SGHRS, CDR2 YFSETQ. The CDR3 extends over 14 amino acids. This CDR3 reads CDSSSGQGRGEQYF. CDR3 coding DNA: TGCGACAGCAGCTCCGGACAGGGTAGGGGGGAGCAGTACTTC. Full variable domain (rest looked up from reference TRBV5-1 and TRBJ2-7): KAGVTQTPRYLIKTRGQQVTLSCSPISGHRSVSWYQQTPGQGLQFLFEYFSETQRNKGNFPGRFSGRQFSNSRSEMNVSTLELGDSALYLCDSSSGQGRGEQYFGPGTRLTVT.

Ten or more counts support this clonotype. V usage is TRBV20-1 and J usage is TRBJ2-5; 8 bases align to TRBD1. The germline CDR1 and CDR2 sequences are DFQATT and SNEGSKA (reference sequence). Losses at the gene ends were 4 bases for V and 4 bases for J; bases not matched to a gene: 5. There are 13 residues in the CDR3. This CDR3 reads CSAKTGVGETQYF. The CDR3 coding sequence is TGCAGTGCTAAGACAGGGGTAGGAGAGACCCAGTACTTC.

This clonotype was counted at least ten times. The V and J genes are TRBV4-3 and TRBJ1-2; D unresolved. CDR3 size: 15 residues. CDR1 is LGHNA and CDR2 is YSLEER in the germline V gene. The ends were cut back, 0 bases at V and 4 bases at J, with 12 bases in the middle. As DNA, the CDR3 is TGCGCCAGCAGCCAAGATCGAGGTTTCGGCTATGGCTACACCTTC. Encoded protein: CASSQDRGFGYGYTF.

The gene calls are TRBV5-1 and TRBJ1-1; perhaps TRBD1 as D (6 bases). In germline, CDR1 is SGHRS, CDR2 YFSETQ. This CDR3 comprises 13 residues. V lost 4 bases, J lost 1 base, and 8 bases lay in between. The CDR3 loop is CASSRQENTEAFF. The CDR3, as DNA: TGCGCCAGCAGCCGACAGGAGAACACTGAAGCTTTCTTT.